A single sample is the source of the 5 T cell receptor beta chains below, sequenced in a study of cytomegalovirus exposure and HLA in healthy donors. Both 60 Vbeta primers and 13 Jbeta primers went into the PCR. Assay used: immunoSEQ multiplex PCR; TCRdb lists only in-frame clones, some missing. The sample holds roughly 130,000 clones, around 79% seen once. The sequenced material came from PBMCs. Source of these receptors: a woman aged 40-49 years in good health and CMV-seropositive.

Only one count was recorded for this clone. The CDR3 region is CAISDRTSGERSQYF. CDR3 DNA sequence: TGTGCCATCAGTGATAGGACTAGCGGGGAGAGGTCGCAGTATTTT. The V call is TRBV10-3, the J call TRBJ2-3; 12 positions agree with TRBD2. This CDR3 is built from 15 residues. With V trimmed by 3 bases and J by 10 bases, 8 bases remained unmatched. Germline CDR1 is ENHRY and CDR2 is SYGVKD.

This chain joins TRBV5-1 and TRBJ1-2, with TRBD1 identical over 7 bases. V lost 1 base to trimming and J lost 8 bases; unmatched junction nucleotides: 8. The CDR3 loop spans 14 amino acids. CDR1 SGHRS and CDR2 YFSETQ come from the germline V gene. CDR3 bases: TGCGCCAGCAGCTTGCAGGGGGTGCTAAGCGGCTACACCTTC. As protein: CASSLQGVLSGYTF.

The J gene is TRBJ2-1, the V gene TRBV7-9; 9 bases line up with TRBD1. V was pared by 5 bases and J by 15 bases, with 8 bases of the junction left unmatched. The length of the CDR3 is 12 residues. Germline lookup yields CDR1 SEHNR and CDR2 FQNEAQ (reference sequence). For the CDR3, the DNA is TGTGCCAGCAGCCCACAGGGGGCGCTTCTGTTCTTC. This translates into CASSPQGALLFF.

This clone was recorded a few times. This chain joins TRBV4-2 and TRBJ2-7; TRBD2 matches at 10 bases. Trimming took 2 bases from V and 1 from J; bases not matched to a gene: 8. The CDR3 is 17 amino acids. Germline CDR1 and CDR2: LGHNA and YNFKEQ. The CDR3 spells CASSQPGLAQLSYEQYF. CDR3 DNA: TGTGCCAGCAGCCAACCGGGACTAGCGCAACTGTCCTACGAGCAGTACTTC.

The V and J genes are TRBV5-5 and TRBJ1-1; D not resolved. The V and J ends lost 1 base and 0 bases respectively, with 10 bases between them. CDR1 and CDR2 (germline): SGHKS, YYEKEE (reference sequence). The CDR3 spans 15 residues. The CDR3 sequence: CASSLNNRMNTEAFF. Written as DNA, the CDR3 is TGTGCCAGCAGCTTGAACAACCGAATGAACACTGAAGCTTTCTTT.